This entry lists 14 T cell receptor beta chains sequenced from one sample in a study of OX40 agonist ivuxolimab in advanced cancers. Only in-frame clones appear in the TCRdb table, and some are missing; sequencing was by immunoSEQ multiplex PCR. This sample has approximately 39,000 clones, with around 90% found just once. The sequencing used CD4+ or CD8+ T cells sorted from blood, collected in a trial of the OX40 agonist ivuxolimab. All receptors come from an adult with an advanced solid tumor such as melanoma, head and neck, liver or kidney cancer.

The gene calls are TRBV6-6 and TRBJ2-5; unclear D gene. The germline V and J ends were trimmed by 0 bases and 3 bases, with 8 bases remaining between them. The CDR3 extends over 14 amino acids. Germline V gene data show CDR1 as MNHNY and CDR2 as SVGAGI (reference sequence). The DNA of the CDR3 is TGTGCCAGCAGTTACTCGTTTCAGGAAGAGACCCAGTACTTC. It specifies CASSYSFQEETQYF.

This clone showed up just once. The chain joins TRBV7-9 to TRBJ2-7; D is uncertain. This CDR3 is 11 amino acids long. The germline V gene encodes CDR1 SEHNR and CDR2 FQNEAQ (reference sequence). Trimming shortened V by 4 bases and J by 6 bases, and 7 bases separated the two germline ends. The CDR3: CASSSTGEQYF. The CDR3 nucleotides read TGTGCCAGCAGCTCCACGGGCGAGCAGTACTTC.

The rearrangement uses TRBV19 and TRBJ2-2, with D perhaps TRBD2 (6 bases). The CDR3 has 17 amino acids. Trimming shortened V by 0 bases and J by 4 bases, and 15 bases separated the two germline ends. The germline gives CDR1 LNHDA, CDR2 SQIVND (reference sequence). The CDR3 sequence is CASSIDLRTGSTGELFF. As DNA, the CDR3 is TGTGCCAGTAGTATAGATTTGAGGACCGGGAGCACCGGGGAGCTGTTTTTT.

This chain links TRBV11-1 with TRBJ2-5; the match to TRBD1 covers 8 bases. J was trimmed by 5 bases and V by 6 bases; bases with no gene match: 8. Germline CDR1 reads SGHAT; CDR2 reads FQDESV (reference sequence). This CDR3 has 14 amino acids. The DNA of the CDR3 is TGTGCCAGCAGAACAGGGGGATGGGGGGAGACCCAGTACTTC. Translated: CASRTGGWGETQYF. The variable domain in full, completed from reference TRBV11-1 and TRBJ2-5, reads EAEVAQSPRYKITEKSQAVAFWCDPISGHATLYWYRQILGQGPELLVQFQDESVVDDSQLPKDRFSAERLKGVDSTLKIQPAELGDSAMYLCASRTGGWGETQYFGPGTRLLVL.

This chain joins TRBV9 and TRBJ2-3; 10 bases align to TRBD2. V lost 2 bases, J lost 1 base, and 7 bases stayed unmatched. Per the germline V gene, CDR1 is SGDLS and CDR2 is YYNGEE. The CDR3 totals 17 residues. The CDR3 here is CASSVSYGTSGTDTQYF. The CDR3 DNA reads TGTGCCAGCAGCGTGAGTTACGGGACTAGCGGCACAGATACGCAGTATTTT.

The rearrangement uses TRBV19 and TRBJ1-2; D uncertain. CDR1 is LNHDA and CDR2 is SQIVND in the germline V gene (reference sequence). The CDR3 extends over 13 amino acids. V was shortened by 3 bases and J by 6 bases, with 11 bases between the two germline ends. The CDR3 DNA reads as TGTGCCAGTAGTATTGGAGTAGGTGATGGCTACACCTTC. The encoded protein is CASSIGVGDGYTF.

This chain connects TRBV11-2 to TRBJ2-1; 12 nucleotides line up with TRBD2. Trimming at V came to 0 bases and at J to 4 bases, leaving 7 bases not matched to a gene. Per germline, CDR1 SGHAT and CDR2 FQNNGV. The CDR3 extends over 18 amino acids. CDR3 protein: CASSLEGLAGSNYNEQFF. Written as DNA, the CDR3 is TGTGCCAGCAGCTTAGAAGGACTAGCGGGATCCAATTACAATGAGCAGTTCTTC.

This clone was picked up one time. The V gene is TRBV6-6, the J gene TRBJ2-6; 9 nucleotides line up with TRBD1. Trimming took 4 bases from V and 1 from J; bases not matched to a gene: 2. The CDR3 covers 16 residues. In germline, CDR1 is MNHNY, CDR2 SVGAGI (reference sequence). This chain's CDR3 is CASSWGQGSGANVLTF. CDR3 bases: TGTGCCAGCAGTTGGGGACAGGGATCTGGGGCCAACGTCCTGACTTTC.

The CDR3 nucleotides read TGCGCCAGCAGCGCTCCAGGGGATTCGGATGAGCAGTTCTTC. As protein: CASSAPGDSDEQFF. This chain joins TRBV5-1 and TRBJ2-1, with D possibly matching TRBD1 (6 bases). The CDR3 sequence is 14 residues long. Germline CDR1 is SGHRS and CDR2 is YFSETQ. Trimming removed 4 bases at V and 8 bases at J, with 16 bases between. The variable domain in full, completed from reference TRBV5-1 and TRBJ2-1, reads KAGVTQTPRYLIKTRGQQVTLSCSPISGHRSVSWYQQTPGQGLQFLFEYFSETQRNKGNFPGRFSGRQFSNSRSEMNVSTLELGDSALYLCASSAPGDSDEQFFGPGTRLTVL.

Only one count was recorded for this clone. This chain uses TRBV19 with TRBJ2-7; 8 bases match TRBD1. The CDR3 runs 13 residues. After removal of 6 bases from V and 4 bases from J, the junction contained 5 bases not matched to a gene. Germline V gene lookup returns CDR1 LNHDA and CDR2 SQIVND (reference sequence). The chain's CDR3 is CASSNRGIYEQYF. The CDR3 nucleotides read TGTGCCAGTAGCAACAGGGGGATTTACGAGCAGTACTTC.

This clone has just one count. This rearrangement joins TRBV6-5 to TRBJ2-5; TRBD2 aligns across 11 bases. Losses at the gene ends were 2 bases for V and 2 bases for J; bases not matched to a gene: 4. Germline lookup yields CDR1 MNHEY and CDR2 SVGAGI. The CDR3 runs 16 residues. CDR3 sequence: CASSYDLAGGQETQYF. CDR3 nucleotide sequence: TGTGCCAGCAGTTACGATCTAGCGGGAGGTCAAGAGACCCAGTACTTC.

This chain links TRBV4-1 with TRBJ2-7; 7 positions match TRBD2. Germline lookup yields CDR1 MGHRA and CDR2 YSYEKL. The length of the CDR3 is 15 residues. The V gene end was trimmed by 3 bases and the J gene end by 0 bases; junction bases not matched to a gene: 5. The CDR3: CASSHSTSTSYEQYF. CDR3 nucleotides: TGCGCCAGCAGCCACTCGACTAGCACCTCCTACGAGCAGTACTTC.

The CDR3 DNA reads TGTGCCAGCAGACTAGGGGGGACTGAAGCTTTCTTT. Its translation: CASRLGGTEAFF. This chain connects TRBV28 to TRBJ1-1, with a weak D call TRBD1 (6 bases). The CDR3 is 12 residues long. Trimming left V 6 bases short and J 5 bases short, with 10 bases between. Germline V gene sequence: CDR1 MDHEN, CDR2 SYDVKM.

The rearrangement links TRBV7-8 to TRBJ2-1; TRBD1 matches at 8 bases. This CDR3 contains 14 residues. The ends lost 4 bases at V and 4 bases at J; junction bases unmatched: 3. CDR1 is SGHVS and CDR2 is FQNEAQ in the germline V gene. The DNA for the CDR3 is TGTGCCAGCAGCTCCCGGGACAGGTACAATGAGCAGTTCTTC. Encoded protein: CASSSRDRYNEQFF.